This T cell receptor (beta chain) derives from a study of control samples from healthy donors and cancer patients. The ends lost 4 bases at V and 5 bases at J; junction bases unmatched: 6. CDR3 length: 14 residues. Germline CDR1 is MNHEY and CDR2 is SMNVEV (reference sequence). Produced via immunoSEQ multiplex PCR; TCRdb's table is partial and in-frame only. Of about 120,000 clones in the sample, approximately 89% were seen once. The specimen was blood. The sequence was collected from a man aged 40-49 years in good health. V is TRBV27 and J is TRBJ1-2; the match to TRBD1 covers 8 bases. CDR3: CASSYKGTGYGYTF. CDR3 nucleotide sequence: TGTGCCAGCAGTTACAAAGGGACAGGTTATGGCTACACCTTC.